The 8 T cell receptor beta chains in this list originate from one sample, sequenced in a study of T-cell reconstitution after alpha-beta-depleted transplantation in children. Unique molecular identifiers were built into the TCRbeta library. TCRdb used MiXCR to reprocess the PCR reads, holding one entry per CDR3 protein. In the table there are about 360,000 distinct CDR3 sequences, 13% of which are singletons. The starting material was PBMCs, obtained from the stem cell graft. The receptors stem from a human donor who donated a stem cell graft to a child with Fanconi anemia.

Only a few counts were recorded for this clonotype. The chain's CDR3 is CAISESFRGLQTQGQPQHF. The CDR3 region has the DNA TGTGCCATCAGTGAGTCGTTTCGGGGGCTGCAGACTCAGGGTCAGCCCCAGCATTTT. The chain has TRBV10-3 and TRBJ1-5; D possibly corresponds to TRBD1 (6 bases). In germline, CDR1 is ENHRY, CDR2 SYGVKD. This CDR3 has 19 residues. V was trimmed by 0 bases and J by 6 bases, leaving 24 bases between them.

This clonotype was counted at least ten times. CDR3: CSVVWSGNVQTEAFF. CDR3 coding DNA: TGCAGCGTTGTTTGGTCAGGAAACGTACAGACTGAAGCTTTCTTT. This chain joins TRBV29-1 and TRBJ1-1; D remains unclear. The CDR3 length is 15 residues. Per the germline V gene, CDR1 is SQVTM and CDR2 is ANQGSEA. Trimming removed 4 bases at V and 5 bases at J, with 20 bases between.

This clonotype was seen only a few times. The chain links TRBV5-1 to TRBJ2-3, with 7 bases identical to TRBD1. After removal of 4 bases from V and 4 bases from J, the junction contained 9 bases not matched to a gene. The CDR3 contains 15 residues. Germline-derived CDR1 and CDR2 are SGHRS and YFSETQ. The CDR3 nucleotides are TGCGCCAGCAGCCCCGCCGACAGGGTAGCAGATACGCAGTATTTT. It specifies CASSPADRVADTQYF.

The chain is built from TRBV5-5 and TRBJ1-4; D is unresolved. The CDR3 is 14 residues long. The V end lost 4 bases, the J end lost 0 bases, and 7 bases lay between the germline ends. From germline, CDR1 is SGHKS and CDR2 YYEKEE (reference sequence). CDR3 residues: CASSLRPTNEKLFF. CDR3 DNA: TGTGCCAGCAGCCTTAGGCCAACTAATGAAAAACTGTTTTTT.

This clonotype occurred many times. The rearrangement uses TRBV20-1 and TRBJ2-1, with D perhaps TRBD1 or TRBD2 (5 bases each). V was cut by 4 bases and J by 4 bases, with 17 bases left in between. Looked up from germline, CDR1 is DFQATT and CDR2 is SNEGSKA (reference sequence). The CDR3 contains 15 residues. CDR3 sequence (DNA): TGCAGTGCTATTCCATCCGGGACGGTTTACAATGAGCAGTTCTTC. Its translation: CSAIPSGTVYNEQFF.

This clonotype was observed a few times. V and J are TRBV7-6 and TRBJ1-4; the D is unclear. Trimming cost V 2 bases and J 6 bases, with 7 bases left between them. This CDR3 region has 13 residues. Germline CDR1 is SGHVS and CDR2 is FNYEAQ. Written as DNA, the CDR3 is TGTGCCAGCAGCTTACGGCAGCATGAAAAACTGTTTTTT. It is translated as CASSLRQHEKLFF.

This clonotype was found many times. The gene calls are TRBV20-1 and TRBJ2-3; D ambiguous. Between the trimmed V and J ends, which lost 5 bases and 0 bases, there was a span of 6 bases. CDR3 length: 12 residues. CDR1 is DFQATT, CDR2 SNEGSKA, per germline (reference sequence). This CDR3 is CSAGPSTDTQYF. The CDR3 DNA follows: TGCAGTGCTGGGCCTAGCACAGATACGCAGTATTTT.

This clonotype was seen more than once but under ten times. The chain employs TRBV30 and TRBJ2-2; no firm D call. The germline V and J ends were trimmed by 5 bases and 3 bases, with 4 bases remaining between them. Germline V gives CDR1 GTSNPN, CDR2 SVGIG (reference sequence). This CDR3 has 11 residues. The CDR3 DNA reads as TGTGCCTGGGGATACACCGGGGAGCTGTTTTTT. Encoded protein: CAWGYTGELFF.